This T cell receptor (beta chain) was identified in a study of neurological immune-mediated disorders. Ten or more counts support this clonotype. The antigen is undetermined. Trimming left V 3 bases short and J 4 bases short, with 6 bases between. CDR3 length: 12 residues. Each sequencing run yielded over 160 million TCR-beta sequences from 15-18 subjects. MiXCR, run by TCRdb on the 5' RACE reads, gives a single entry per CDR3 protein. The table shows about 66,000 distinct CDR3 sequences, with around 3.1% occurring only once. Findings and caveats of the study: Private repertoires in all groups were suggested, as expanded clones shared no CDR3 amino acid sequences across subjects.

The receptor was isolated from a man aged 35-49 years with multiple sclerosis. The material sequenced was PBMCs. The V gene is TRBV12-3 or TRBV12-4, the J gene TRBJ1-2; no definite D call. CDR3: CASSFEGYGYTF. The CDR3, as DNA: TGTGCCAGCAGTTTCGAAGGCTATGGCTACACCTTC.